This passage covers 5 T cell receptor beta chains from one sample sequenced in a study of cytomegalovirus exposure and HLA in healthy donors. The PCR made use of 60 Vbeta and 13 Jbeta primers. Assay: immunoSEQ multiplex PCR; the TCRdb copy retains only in-frame clones and omits some. The table records 210,000 or so clones, approximately 85% of them present only once. Sequencing input: PBMCs. The origin of the receptors is a girl aged 2 to 9 in good health and CMV-seronegative.

The chain recombines TRBV5-1 with TRBJ1-3; TRBD1 aligns across 11 bases. The J segment lost 4 bases and the V segment lost 4 bases, leaving 4 bases of the junction unmatched. Germline lookup yields CDR1 SGHRS and CDR2 YFSETQ. CDR3 size: 15 residues. The CDR3 DNA is TGCGCCAGCAGCAGGACAGGGGGCCAGGGAAACACCATATATTTT. Translated, it gives CASSRTGGQGNTIYF.

The chain has TRBV10-3 and TRBJ2-3; D is unresolved. The CDR3 covers 15 residues. CDR1 and CDR2 from the germline V gene are ENHRY and SYGVKD. Trimming removed 8 bases from V and 5 bases from J, with 20 bases in between. The CDR3 loop reads CAIGSSRRLGDTQYF. In nucleotides, the CDR3 is TGTGCCATCGGTAGTAGTAGGCGGTTGGGAGATACGCAGTATTTT.

The chain joins TRBV2 to TRBJ2-1; 14 bases are shared with TRBD2. J lost 8 bases, V lost 4 bases, and 19 bases had no gene match. This CDR3 region has 20 residues. Germline V CDR1 and CDR2: SNHLY, FYNNEI. The CDR3 region has the DNA TGTGCCAGCAGTGGGACTAGCGGGGGGACTTACTTCCGGACTAGGCATGAGCAGTTCTTC. Protein product: CASSGTSGGTYFRTRHEQFF. The entire variable domain, with the rest obtained from reference TRBV2 and TRBJ2-1, is as follows: EPEVTQTPSHQVTQMGQEVILRCVPISNHLYFYWYRQILGQKVEFLVSFYNNEISEKSEIFDDQFSVERPDGSNFTLKIRSTKLEDSAMYFCASSGTSGGTYFRTRHEQFFGPGTRLTVL.

In nucleotides, the CDR3 is TGTGCCAGCAGCAAACAGGTCCCGAACACTGAAGCTTTCTTT. This translates into CASSKQVPNTEAFF. The V and J genes are TRBV28 and TRBJ1-1, with a weak D call TRBD1 (5 bases). There are 14 residues in the CDR3. The V gene's germline CDR1 is MDHEN and CDR2 SYDVKM. Trimming stripped 6 bases from V and 1 base from J, with 12 bases between. The whole variable domain, remainder taken from reference TRBV28 and TRBJ1-1, is DVKVTQSSRYLVKRTGEKVFLECVQDMDHENMFWYRQDPGLGLRLIYFSYDVKMKEKGDIPEGYSVSREKKERFSLILESASTNQTSMYLCASSKQVPNTEAFFGQGTRLTVV.

The chain is built from TRBV5-1 and TRBJ2-5; weak D call: TRBD2 (6 bases). This CDR3 is 15 amino acids long. Germline V gives CDR1 SGHRS, CDR2 YFSETQ. Trimming cost V 7 bases and J 2 bases, with 18 bases left between them. CDR3 in amino acids: CASALRGGGQETQYF. The CDR3 DNA sequence: TGCGCCAGCGCCTTACGCGGCGGAGGGCAAGAGACCCAGTACTTC.